This is a list of T cell receptor beta chains from one sample in a study of blood T cell repertoires in COVID-19. Profiling relied on immunoSEQ multiplex PCR, and the TCRdb table lists in-frame clones only, not all of them. The sample lists 400,000 to 550,000 clones, around 89% occurring once. Sequenced input: peripheral blood. These receptors came from a woman in her thirties with acute or convalescent COVID-19. The CDR3 runs from the conserved cysteine through the conserved F or W. The D gene is left open where the match is weak. A clone size is listed for some rows: how often the clone was seen (once, few, many), or a class if it is expanded.

NA | TRBJ2-5 | TRBV19 | NA | CASSMPRRTGKETQYF | TGTGCCAGTAGTATGCCCCGGCGAACAGGCAAAGAGACCCAGTACTTC
NA | TRBJ2-5 | TRBV6-5 | once | CASRTNRETQYF | TGTGCCAGCAGGACCAACAGAGAGACCCAGTACTTC
NA | TRBJ1-5 | TRBV19 | NA | CASSILSGSQPQHF | TGTGCCAGTAGTATCCTTTCGGGATCTCAGCCCCAGCATTTT
NA | TRBJ1-1 | TRBV2 | NA | CASSEALGSMNTEAFF | TGTGCCAGCAGTGAAGCGCTTGGGAGCATGAACACTGAAGCTTTCTTT
NA | TRBJ2-7 | TRBV27 | NA | CASSLAGSYEQYF | TGTGCCAGCAGTTTAGCGGGCTCCTACGAGCAGTACTTC
NA | TRBJ1-6 | TRBV5-1 | NA | CASSQRTGKDNSPLHF | TGCGCCAGCAGCCAGAGGACCGGGAAGGACAATTCACCCCTCCACTTT
TRBD1 | TRBJ1-5 | TRBV6-5 | NA | CASSYAQGTGQPQHF | TGTGCCAGCAGTTACGCACAGGGGACGGGACAGCCCCAGCATTTT
NA | TRBJ2-2 | TRBV19 | NA | CATSRDTTTGELFF | TGTGCCACCAGCCGGGACACCACAACCGGGGAGCTGTTTTTT
NA | TRBJ1-2 | TRBV19 | NA | CASTLDSSSFANYGYTF | TGTGCCAGTACCCTGGACAGCTCCTCCTTTGCGAACTATGGCTACACCTTC
NA | TRBJ1-2 | TRBV29-1 | NA | CSVPGGGFNYGYTF | TGCAGCGTCCCGGGAGGAGGGTTTAACTATGGCTACACCTTC
NA | TRBJ1-4 | TRBV9 | NA | CASSDDFGEKLFF | TGTGCCAGCAGCGACGACTTTGGGGAAAAACTGTTTTTT
TRBD1 | TRBJ2-3 | TRBV28 | NA | CASRPGGRQGADTQYF | TGTGCCAGCAGACCTGGGGGGAGGCAGGGGGCCGATACGCAGTATTTT
NA | TRBJ2-4 | TRBV3-1/TRBV3-2 | NA | CASSPQGTKNIQYF | TGTGCCAGCAGCCCCCAGGGGACCAAAAACATTCAGTACTTC
TRBD1 | TRBJ2-7 | TRBV28 | NA | CATSEEDRGRYEQYF | TGTGCCACCTCCGAGGAAGACAGGGGGCGCTACGAGCAGTACTTC
NA | TRBJ1-5 | TRBV6-6 | few | CASSYSGGGNQPQHF | TGTGCCAGCAGTTACTCGGGGGGAGGCAATCAGCCCCAGCATTTT
NA | TRBJ1-1 | TRBV11-2 | NA | CASSQDWQPEAFF | TGTGCCAGCAGCCAGGACTGGCAACCTGAAGCTTTCTTT
NA | TRBJ2-7 | TRBV11-2 | NA | CASSSGQPSYEQYF | TGTGCCAGCAGCTCCGGACAGCCCTCCTACGAGCAGTACTTC
TRBD1 | TRBJ2-3 | TRBV6-5 | NA | CASSNDRGRTDTQYF | TGTGCCAGCAGTAATGACAGGGGGCGGACAGATACGCAGTATTTT
NA | TRBJ2-7 | TRBV11-3 | NA | CASSLGRSYEQYF | TGTGCCAGCAGCTTAGGCAGGTCCTACGAGCAGTACTTC
NA | TRBJ2-3 | TRBV9 | NA | CASSGGIDTQYF | TGTGCCAGCAGCGGCGGGATAGATACGCAGTATTTT
NA | TRBJ2-5 | TRBV7-7 | NA | CASSLRGASRGETQYF | TGTGCCAGCAGCTTACGGGGGGCTAGCCGGGGTGAGACCCAGTACTTC
TRBD2 | TRBJ2-2 | TRBV30 | NA | CAWSPLLSGGVTGELFF | TGTGCCTGGAGCCCTCTACTGAGCGGGGGAGTCACCGGGGAGCTGTTTTTT
TRBD1 | TRBJ2-5 | TRBV5-1 | NA | CASSLVRTGQETQYF | TGCGCCAGCAGCCTGGTCCGGACAGGTCAAGAGACCCAGTACTTC
NA | TRBJ2-1 | TRBV10-2 | NA | CASSPSGRRYGSNEQFF | TGCGCCAGCAGTCCATCAGGCCGGAGGTACGGGTCGAATGAGCAGTTCTTC
NA | TRBJ2-1 | TRBV27 | NA | CASSFDTGNEQFF | TGTGCCAGCAGTTTTGATACGGGTAATGAGCAGTTCTTC
TRBD1 | TRBJ1-2 | TRBV6-5 | NA | CASNRQGKVDGYTF | TGTGCCAGCAATAGACAGGGAAAAGTAGATGGCTACACCTTC
NA | TRBJ1-1 | TRBV5-1 | NA | CASSLGTGFSGAFF | TGCGCCAGCAGCTTGGGAACAGGTTTTAGTGGGGCTTTCTTT
NA | TRBJ1-2 | TRBV3-1/TRBV3-2 | NA | CASSQQMTPNYGYTF | TGTGCCAGCAGCCAACAAATGACACCTAACTATGGCTACACCTTC
TRBD2 | TRBJ2-5 | TRBV5-4 | NA | CASSRTGGAYLETQYF | TGTGCCAGCAGTAGGACCGGGGGGGCCTATTTGGAGACCCAGTACTTC
NA | TRBJ2-3 | TRBV9 | NA | CASSGAGLTDTQYF | TGTGCCAGCAGCGGGGCGGGGCTCACAGATACGCAGTATTTT
NA | TRBJ1-4 | TRBV10-3 | NA | CAISAARASNEKLFF | TGTGCCATCAGTGCCGCGAGGGCTTCTAATGAAAAACTGTTTTTT
NA | TRBJ2-5 | TRBV14 | NA | CASSRWASEGETQYF | TGTGCCAGCAGCCGCTGGGCTAGCGAGGGGGAGACCCAGTACTTC
TRBD2 | TRBJ2-2 | TRBV3-1/TRBV3-2 | NA | CASSPGTTNTGELFF | TGTGCCAGCAGCCCCGGGACTACAAACACCGGGGAGCTGTTTTTT
NA | TRBJ1-6 | TRBV27 | NA | CASSLRGGSYNSPLHF | TGTGCCAGCAGTTTAAGGGGGGGTAGCTATAATTCACCCCTCCACTTT
NA | TRBJ2-5 | TRBV3-1/TRBV3-2 | NA | CASSQDPRVLRKETQYF | TGTGCCAGCAGCCAAGATCCCAGGGTACTTAGAAAAGAGACCCAGTACTTC
NA | TRBJ2-1 | TRBV2 | once | CASRDTYNEQFF | TGTGCCAGCAGGGACACCTACAATGAGCAGTTCTTC
NA | TRBJ2-2 | TRBV6-5 | NA | CASSIKRPNTGELFF | TGTGCCAGCAGTATCAAGCGGCCGAACACCGGGGAGCTGTTTTTT
NA | TRBJ1-6 | TRBV30 | few | CAWTNREDSPLHF | TGTGCCTGGACTAACAGGGAAGATTCACCCCTCCACTTT
NA | TRBJ1-3 | TRBV11-2 | NA | CASSLSSSQGRSSGNTIYF | TGTGCCAGCAGCTTAAGCAGTAGTCAGGGGCGAAGCTCTGGAAACACCATATATTTT
TRBD1 | TRBJ1-2 | TRBV6-1 | once | CASSEVVWTGSYGYTF | TGTGCCAGCAGTGAAGTTGTGTGGACAGGTAGTTATGGCTACACCTTC
TRBD1 | TRBJ1-3 | TRBV5-5 | once | CASSGRTGGGGNTIYF | TGTGCCAGCAGCGGCCGGACAGGGGGCGGTGGAAACACCATATATTTT
TRBD1 | TRBJ2-1 | TRBV30 | once | CAWTTDRTPRSYNEQFF | TGTGCCTGGACTACGGACAGGACACCGCGCTCCTACAATGAGCAGTTCTTC
NA | TRBJ1-2 | TRBV9 | NA | CASSGESRTAIFYGYTF | TGTGCCAGCAGCGGCGAGAGCAGGACAGCCATCTTCTATGGCTACACCTTC
NA | TRBJ1-1 | TRBV6-5 | NA | CASSYSLGGTEAFF | TGTGCCAGCAGTTACTCCCTCGGGGGCACTGAAGCTTTCTTT
NA | TRBJ1-1 | TRBV5-4 | NA | CASSLKGLWTWNTEAFF | TGTGCCAGCAGCTTGAAGGGATTGTGGACTTGGAACACTGAAGCTTTCTTT
NA | TRBJ1-2 | TRBV6-5 | NA | CASSPDKFYGYTF | TGTGCCAGCAGCCCCGACAAGTTCTATGGCTACACCTTC
NA | TRBJ2-2 | TRBV27 | NA | CASSKRGTGELFF | TGTGCCAGCAGTAAAAGGGGAACCGGGGAGCTGTTTTTT
TRBD1 | TRBJ2-3 | TRBV5-4 | NA | CASSSPDRGKDTQYF | TGTGCCAGCAGCTCCCCCGACAGGGGGAAAGATACGCAGTATTTT
NA | TRBJ2-3 | TRBV29-1 | once | CSAREGVDTQYF | TGCAGCGCTCGCGAAGGGGTGGATACGCAGTATTTT
NA | TRBJ2-3 | TRBV11-3 | once | CASSLGKLTDTQYF | TGTGCCAGCAGCTTAGGAAAGCTTACAGATACGCAGTATTTT
NA | TRBJ2-3 | TRBV5-1 | NA | CASSPGLSTDTQYF | TGCGCCAGCAGCCCAGGACTGTCCACAGATACGCAGTATTTT